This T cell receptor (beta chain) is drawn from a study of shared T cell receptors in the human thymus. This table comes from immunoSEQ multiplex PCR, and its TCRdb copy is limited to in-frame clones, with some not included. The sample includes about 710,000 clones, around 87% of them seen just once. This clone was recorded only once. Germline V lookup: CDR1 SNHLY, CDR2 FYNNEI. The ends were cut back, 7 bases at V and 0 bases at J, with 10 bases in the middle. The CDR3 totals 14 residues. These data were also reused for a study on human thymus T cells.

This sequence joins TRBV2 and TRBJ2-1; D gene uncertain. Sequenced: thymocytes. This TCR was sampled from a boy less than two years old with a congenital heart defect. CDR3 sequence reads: CASTLKSSYNEQFF. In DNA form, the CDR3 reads TGTGCCAGCACACTGAAGAGCTCCTACAATGAGCAGTTCTTC.